The 16 T cell receptor beta chains presented below share a single source sample, sequenced in a study of a mutant IDH1 vaccine in newly diagnosed glioma (dated by TCRdb to about 2021). Their specific antigens are unknown. Receptor amplification or capture employed the immunoSEQ multiplex PCR assay. TCRdb's version of the immuneACCESS table is confined to in-frame rearrangements and falls short of the full clone set. An unresolved V gene accounts for under half of the shortfall where checked; the remainder is of unknown origin. This sample comprises 50,000 to 65,000 clones, less than 90% of them detected only once. The ten largest clones take up about 1.6% of the sample. The time point label, as the study defines it: week 35, safety follow-up. Every vaccine dose consisted of 300 ug of a 20-mer mutant IDH1 peptide in Montanide, administered subcutaneously together with topical imiquimod. The sample was PBMCs, taken from a glioma patient whose treatment included an IDH1 peptide vaccine. The receptors were gathered from a middle-aged man with glioma.

The chain joins TRBV19 to TRBJ2-7; 7 positions match TRBD2. CDR3 size: 15 residues. V shed 4 bases, J shed 0 bases, and the junction held 6 bases outside the gene matches. CDR1 and CDR2 from the germline V gene are LNHDA and SQIVND (reference sequence). In nucleotides, the CDR3 is TGTGCCAGTAGTAGGGGGGGACTGGCCTCCTACGAGCAGTACTTC. Its protein is CASSRGGLASYEQYF.

CDR3 sequence: CASSSPSRRSQLFF. For the CDR3, the DNA is TGTGCCAGCAGCTCGCCGTCGCGGCGGTCCCAGCTGTTTTTT. The chain carries TRBV7-2 and TRBJ2-2; D not certain. CDR3 length: 14 amino acids. Germline loops: CDR1 SGHTA, CDR2 FQGNSA. Trimming stripped 4 bases from V and 12 bases from J, with 18 bases between.

The chain recombines TRBV7-8 with TRBJ2-3, with 7 bases aligning to TRBD1. In germline, CDR1 is SGHVS, CDR2 FQNEAQ. Trimming removed 5 bases from V and 4 bases from J; junction bases left unmatched: 6. The CDR3 is made up of 14 amino acids. CDR3 nucleotide sequence: TGTGCCAGCAGCAAACGACAGGGATCAGATACGCAGTATTTT. It encodes CASSKRQGSDTQYF. The full variable domain, completed using reference TRBV7-8 and TRBJ2-3, is GAGVSQSPRYKVAKRGQDVALRCDPISGHVSLFWYQQALGQGPEFLTYFQNEAQLDKSGLPSDRFFAERPEGSVSTLKIQRTQQEDSAVYLCASSKRQGSDTQYFGPGTRLTVL.

This clone occurred once. The rearrangement uses TRBV11-2 and TRBJ1-1; D is possibly TRBD1 (6 bases). The CDR3 has 15 residues. Germline lookup yields CDR1 SGHAT and CDR2 FQNNGV. Trimming shortened V by 3 bases and J by 0 bases, and 11 bases separated the two germline ends. CDR3 loop: CASSFFGQMNTEAFF. The CDR3 bases are TGTGCCAGCAGCTTCTTCGGACAGATGAACACTGAAGCTTTCTTT.

The chain has TRBV6-1 and TRBJ2-7; perhaps TRBD1 as D (5 bases). Germline loops: CDR1 MNHNS, CDR2 SASEGT. The CDR3 is 12 residues long. The CDR3, as DNA: TGTGCCAGCAGTGAAGCTAATCGAGACAGAGAAGTC. Its translation is CASSEANRDREV.

V is TRBV19 and J is TRBJ1-1; TRBD1 aligns across 9 bases. CDR1 and CDR2 from the germline V gene are LNHDA and SQIVND (reference sequence). This CDR3 is 13 amino acids long. V dropped 7 bases and J dropped 4; count of bases not matched to a gene: 4. CDR3: CASNKQGATEAFF. For the CDR3, the DNA is TGTGCCAGTAACAAACAGGGGGCCACTGAAGCTTTCTTT.

The chain employs TRBV6-6 and TRBJ1-5, with 7 nucleotides matching TRBD1. There are 14 residues in the CDR3. The V gene end was trimmed by 5 bases and the J gene end by 2 bases; junction bases not matched to a gene: 3. The germline CDR1 and CDR2 sequences are MNHNY and SVGAGI (reference sequence). CDR3 in DNA: TGTGCCAGCAGTAGACAGGGAGGCAATCAGCCCCAGCATTTT. Its protein product is CASSRQGGNQPQHF.

This rearrangement joins TRBV9 to TRBJ2-7, with a possible D match to TRBD1 (6 bases). Germline V lookup: CDR1 SGDLS, CDR2 YYNGEE. Trimming shortened V by 0 bases and J by 6 bases, and 13 bases separated the two germline ends. The CDR3 has 14 amino acids. The CDR3 DNA reads TGTGCCAGCAGCGTAGTCGTCAGGGGTGGCGAGCAGTACTTC. Protein product: CASSVVVRGGEQYF. Filled out from reference TRBV9 and TRBJ2-7, the complete variable domain reads DSGVTQTPKHLITATGQRVTLRCSPRSGDLSVYWYQQSLDQGLQFLIQYYNGEERAKGNILERFSAQQFPDLHSELNLSSLELGDSALYFCASSVVVRGGEQYFGPGTRLTVT.

This chain connects TRBV5-4 to TRBJ2-7; 7 positions match TRBD2. Germline-derived CDR1 and CDR2 are SGHNT and YYREEE (reference sequence). CDR3 length equals 15 residues. V dropped 3 bases and J dropped 3; count of bases not matched to a gene: 9. For the CDR3, the DNA is TGTGCCAGCAGCTCAGACCGGGACTACGTCTACGAGCAGTACTTC. Translation: CASSSDRDYVYEQYF.

The chain combines TRBV11-2 with TRBJ2-2; D gene ambiguous. This CDR3 contains 14 residues. Germline V gene sequence: CDR1 SGHAT, CDR2 FQNNGV. V lost 7 bases, J lost 5 bases, and 14 bases lay in between. As DNA, the CDR3 is TGTGCCAGCACCGCATGGTACGGAACCGGGGAGCTGTTTTTT. The encoded protein is CASTAWYGTGELFF.

This clone showed up just a few times. CDR3 coding DNA: TGTGCCAGTAGTACCAGGGGACTCTACGAGCAGTACTTC. It encodes CASSTRGLYEQYF. The chain links TRBV19 to TRBJ2-7; D is perhaps TRBD1 or TRBD2 (6 bases each). The V gene lost 4 bases and the J gene lost 3 bases, with 10 bases spanning the gap. This CDR3 spans 13 amino acids. Germline V lookup: CDR1 LNHDA, CDR2 SQIVND (reference sequence). Full variable domain (missing parts from reference TRBV19 and TRBJ2-7): DGGITQSPKYLFRKEGQNVTLSCEQNLNHDAMYWYRQDPGQGLRLIYYSQIVNDFQKGDIAEGYSVSREKKESFPLTVTSAQKNPTAFYLCASSTRGLYEQYFGPGTRLTVT.

This chain links TRBV5-4 with TRBJ1-1, with unresolved D. Germline V CDR1 and CDR2: SGHNT, YYREEE (reference sequence). The CDR3 is made up of 14 amino acids. V shed 4 bases and J shed 2 bases, with 12 bases lying between them. CDR3 nucleotide sequence: TGTGCCAGCAGCCCGGAGGCGGATAACACTGAAGCTTTCTTT. Translation gives CASSPEADNTEAFF.

This clone is a singleton in its sample. V and J are TRBV5-6 and TRBJ1-3, with D hard to call. Germline V gene lookup returns CDR1 SGHDT and CDR2 YYEEEE. V dropped 5 bases and J dropped 0 bases, with 12 bases sitting between them. The length of the CDR3 is 15 residues. The CDR3 reads CASSIGPFSGNTIYF. The CDR3 bases are TGTGCCAGCAGTATCGGACCTTTCTCTGGAAACACCATATATTTT. The full variable domain, rest sourced from reference TRBV5-6 and TRBJ1-3, is DAGVTQSPTHLIKTRGQQVTLRCSPKSGHDTVSWYQQALGQGPQFIFQYYEEEERQRGNFPDRFSGHQFPNYSSELNVNALLLGDSALYLCASSIGPFSGNTIYFGEGSWLTVV.

J is TRBJ1-2 and V is TRBV7-9, with a possible D match to TRBD1 (5 bases). The V end was cut by 7 bases, the J end by 7 bases, with 16 bases between. The germline V gene encodes CDR1 SEHNR and CDR2 FQNEAQ (reference sequence). The CDR3 is made up of 13 amino acids. The CDR3 bases are TGTGCCAGCACCCGGTCTGGGGCCTTTGGCTACACCTTC. Amino acid sequence: CASTRSGAFGYTF.

The chain has TRBV18 and TRBJ2-2; 8 bases map to TRBD2. The junction had 4 bases not matched to a gene; V was cut back by 1 base and J by 3 bases. Germline loops: CDR1 KGHSH, CDR2 LQKENI. This CDR3 is 16 amino acids long. CDR3 loop: CASSPLGLADTGELFF. The CDR3 nucleotides read TGTGCCAGCTCACCACTCGGACTAGCAGACACCGGGGAGCTGTTTTTT.

V and J are TRBV9 and TRBJ2-5, with 11 bases fitting TRBD1. V lost 4 bases and J lost 4; bases outside the gene matches: 6. The CDR3 runs to 15 residues. Germline CDR1 and CDR2: SGDLS and YYNGEE. The CDR3 loop reads CASSTGQGASETQYF. The CDR3 DNA reads as TGTGCCAGCAGCACCGGACAGGGGGCCTCAGAGACCCAGTACTTC.